A single sample is the source of the 10 T cell receptor beta chains below, sequenced in a study of blood T cell repertoires in COVID-19. Profiled with immunoSEQ multiplex PCR; TCRdb holds only in-frame clones, not every one. The table has approximately 170,000 clones, about 83% seen once. The sample consisted of peripheral blood. These receptors originate from an elderly woman with COVID-19, enrolled during active disease.

This clone was counted once. The chain has TRBV4-1 and TRBJ1-2; D possibly corresponds to TRBD1 (5 bases). The CDR3 sequence is 16 residues long. Germline lookup yields CDR1 MGHRA and CDR2 YSYEKL. V was trimmed by 0 bases and J by 1 base, leaving 12 bases between them. The CDR3 sequence is CASSQEGRADNYGYTF. The CDR3, as DNA: TGCGCCAGCAGCCAAGAAGGCAGGGCGGATAACTATGGCTACACCTTC.

The chain carries TRBV28 and TRBJ2-7; the D gene is possibly TRBD2 (7 bases). Trimming cost V 6 bases and J 1 base, with 16 bases left between them. The CDR3 totals 15 residues. CDR1 is MDHEN, CDR2 SYDVKM, per germline. CDR3 loop: CASRLVGRGSYEQYF. The DNA for the CDR3 is TGTGCCAGCAGACTAGTGGGGAGGGGGTCCTACGAGCAGTACTTC.

This clone was counted a few times. This chain uses TRBV28 with TRBJ2-3; TRBD1 agrees at 8 bases. Trimming at V came to 5 bases and at J to 0 bases, leaving 19 bases not matched to a gene. CDR1 and CDR2 from the germline V gene are MDHEN and SYDVKM. This CDR3 is built from 20 residues. CDR3 DNA sequence: TGTGCCAGCAGTCAGCGACAGGGGCGGATGGGGCAATCTAGCACAGATACGCAGTATTTT. It translates to CASSQRQGRMGQSSTDTQYF. Full variable domain (outside the CDR3, taken from reference TRBV28 and TRBJ2-3): DVKVTQSSRYLVKRTGEKVFLECVQDMDHENMFWYRQDPGLGLRLIYFSYDVKMKEKGDIPEGYSVSREKKERFSLILESASTNQTSMYLCASSQRQGRMGQSSTDTQYFGPGTRLTVL.

This clone was found a few times. The chain combines TRBV6-4 with TRBJ2-6; 9 bases agree with TRBD1. There are 17 residues in the CDR3. Germline CDR1 reads MRHNA; CDR2 reads SNTAGT. V shed 5 bases and J 1 base; nucleotides not matched to a gene: 6. Written as DNA, the CDR3 is TGTGCCAGCAGTTCCGGGACAGGGTGGTCTGGGGCCAACGTCCTGACTTTC. Encoded protein: CASSSGTGWSGANVLTF.

The chain joins TRBV13 to TRBJ2-6; 8 bases map to TRBD1. Trimming took 3 bases from V and 0 from J; bases not matched to a gene: 4. This CDR3 spans 17 amino acids. Germline CDR1 is PRHDT and CDR2 is FYEKMQ (reference sequence). CDR3 in DNA: TGTGCCAGCAGCTTCCGGGACAGGCACTCTGGGGCCAACGTCCTGACTTTC. It is translated as CASSFRDRHSGANVLTF.

The rearrangement joins TRBV27 to TRBJ2-1; the D is unclear. Trimming left V 5 bases short and J 4 bases short, with 9 bases between. CDR1 MNHEY and CDR2 SMNVEV come from the germline V gene (reference sequence). The CDR3 is 13 amino acids. In DNA, the CDR3 is TGTGCCAGCAGTCCCTACTCTTACAATGAGCAGTTCTTC. It specifies CASSPYSYNEQFF.

The V and J genes are TRBV6-6 and TRBJ2-1; TRBD2 agrees at 9 bases. CDR1 MNHNY and CDR2 SVGAGI come from the germline V gene (reference sequence). The CDR3 contains 16 residues. The V gene end was trimmed by 5 bases and the J gene end by 6 bases; junction bases not matched to a gene: 11. CDR3 residues: CASSRGFGGGGNEQFF. CDR3 nucleotides: TGTGCCAGCAGTCGAGGGTTCGGCGGGGGGGGCAATGAGCAGTTCTTC.

The rearrangement uses TRBV6-5 and TRBJ2-3, with TRBD1 matching 11 bases. The V gene end was trimmed by 2 bases and the J gene end by 4 bases; junction bases not matched to a gene: 5. Germline V gene lookup returns CDR1 MNHEY and CDR2 SVGAGI. The CDR3 runs 16 residues. For the CDR3, the DNA is TGTGCCAGCAGTTACAAGGGGACAGGGGGGTCAGATACGCAGTATTTT. Protein: CASSYKGTGGSDTQYF.

The rearrangement links TRBV7-2 to TRBJ2-1; D may be TRBD1 (5 bases). Germline V gene lookup returns CDR1 SGHTA and CDR2 FQGNSA. The CDR3 spans 14 residues. V was trimmed by 3 bases and J by 4 bases, leaving 10 bases between them. Here the CDR3 reads CASSFGQEYNEQFF. CDR3 nucleotide sequence: TGTGCCAGCAGCTTTGGACAAGAGTACAATGAGCAGTTCTTC.

This clone was seen only once. The chain joins TRBV18 to TRBJ2-2; D may be TRBD1 (6 bases). V was trimmed by 6 bases and J by 0 bases, leaving 11 bases between them. CDR1 and CDR2 (germline): KGHSH, LQKENI. The CDR3 is 15 amino acids. For the CDR3, the DNA is TGTGCCAGCTCCCTCAGGGGTCCGAACACCGGGGAGCTGTTTTTT. It codes for CASSLRGPNTGELFF.